This is a list of T cell receptor beta chains from one sample in a study of cytomegalovirus exposure and HLA in healthy donors. The table came from immunoSEQ multiplex PCR; TCRdb's copy has only in-frame clones and leaves some out. Here the sample spans over 150,000 clones, approximately 84% being singletons. The sample comprised PBMCs. These receptors all stem from a boy between 2 and 10 years old in good health and CMV-seronegative. Both conserved end residues are part of each CDR3. The D gene is left open where the match is weak. Only some rows state a clone size, as once, few, many or a class for expanded clones.

v_call,j_call,clone_size,d_call,cdr3_nt,cdr3_aa
TRBV5-4,TRBJ1-4,-,TRBD1,TGTGCCAGCAGCCGCCGGGGACAGGTTGAGGATGAAAAACTGTTTTTT,CASSRRGQVEDEKLFF
TRBV6-6,TRBJ1-5,few,-,TGTGCCAGCAGTTATGAGGTCAATCAGCCCCAGCATTTT,CASSYEVNQPQHF
TRBV27,TRBJ2-1,-,-,TGTGCCAGCAGCGACTCCTTCCAGTCCTACAATGAGCAGTTCTTC,CASSDSFQSYNEQFF
TRBV4-1,TRBJ2-7,-,-,TGCGCCAGCAGCCAAGCGGGAGCGGCCTACGAGCAGTACTTC,CASSQAGAAYEQYF
TRBV28,TRBJ2-7,-,TRBD2,TGTGCCAGCAGTCTAGCGGGAGGGTTTAACGAGCAGTACTTC,CASSLAGGFNEQYF
TRBV13,TRBJ2-7,-,-,TGTGCCAGCAGCTTAGGGGGTAGCCTGTTTGGGGGCCACGAGCAGTACTTC,CASSLGGSLFGGHEQYF
TRBV5-4,TRBJ2-7,-,TRBD1,TGTGCCAGCAGCTCGGACGGACAGGCTGGGGAGCAGTACTTC,CASSSDGQAGEQYF
TRBV6-5,TRBJ1-2,once,TRBD1,TGTGCCAGCAGTTACTCGGACAGGGCATACGACGATGGCTACACCTTC,CASSYSDRAYDDGYTF
TRBV5-6,TRBJ1-2,-,-,TGTGCCAGCAGCGGGCCGGGGGGAAACTATGGCTACCCCTTC,CASSGPGGNYGYPF
TRBV9,TRBJ1-1,few,-,TGTGCCAGCAGCCCAATTAACACTGAAGCTTTCTTT,CASSPINTEAFF